Sequencing of this TCR beta chain was carried out in a study of T cells after yellow fever vaccination (dated by TCRdb to the late 2010s). A note on the overall study: The SMART-Seq v4 Ultra Low Input RNA kit was used to prepare libraries from fractions with low cell numbers. The cohort comprised two healthy male donors, one aged 18 to 30 and one aged 30 to 40 years. Blood samples were taken at several timepoints before and after primary and secondary immunization, and bulk PBMC replicates and cell subsets were isolated. To follow T-cell clones before and after primary and booster YFV17D yellow fever vaccination, bulk TCR alpha and beta repertoires were sequenced over time.

The paper's findings and limits, for the study overall: The study included only two donors, which limits how far the findings can be generalized. Compared with the primary T-cell response, the secondary T-cell response was faster but weaker, reaching its peak on day 5 rather than on day 15. Most clones expanded after primary vaccination (96% of CD4 and 80% to 90% of CD8) were re-detected after the booster, suggesting that broad memory maintenance occurred. A small share of clonotypes occurred in both CD4 and CD8 compartments, likely arising from convergent recombination. Because abundant contaminating clonotypes from the bulk population could be contained in FACS-sorted repertoires, computational filtering was required.

In light of the paper, this sample's treatment or condition label describes: live attenuated yellow fever vaccine strain. At each blood-draw timepoint, two biological replicates of bulk PBMCs were obtained. PBMCs were isolated from peripheral blood using a standard Ficoll-Paque protocol. RNA was extracted with TriZol from bulk PBMCs, CD4 and CD8 fractions, and dextramer-positive and dextramer-negative fractions. Details on this clonotype: Its antigen remains unidentified. Base qualities are not recorded, but no much larger clone differs from it by a single base.

TCR cDNA was synthesized by 5'RACE template switching, which introduced a universal primer site and unique molecular identifiers. cDNA synthesis was primed from both the TCR alpha and TCR beta constant segments. Library amplification used two PCR steps, and the second PCR step added sample barcodes and sequencing adapters. Libraries were sequenced on Illumina HiSeq 2500 (2x100 bp) or NovaSeq (2x150 bp). For the original study's pipeline: MIGEC was used to demultiplex reads and collapse the reads into UMI consensus sequences, and MiXCR was used for V(D)J alignment. Vaccine-responding clonotypes were identified with edgeR using replicate PBMC samples, with FDR below 0.01 and a log2 fold change above 5 up to day 15 being required. Bulk clonotypes were assigned CD4 or CD8 identity according to which sequenced CD4 or CD8 repertoire held them at higher abundance. Clones were called with MiXCR by TCRdb after fastp trimmed the public reads at Q25, and only in-frame beta chains were retained. Every CDR3 protein is listed once, alongside the most common genes and DNA of its rows. The V and J calls come from TCRdb's annotation, not from the publication. This sample holds 500,000 to 650,000 distinct CDR3 sequences; approximately 16% were observed only once. The top ten hold approximately 15% of the sample.

Counted from cysteine to phenylalanine, this CDR3 has 13 amino acids. Only the CDR3 DNA is retained, 39 bases long and in frame from the first base. Sequences SGHTA (CDR1) and FQGNSA (CDR2) are obtained from the germline V gene. V loses 8 bases, J loses 2 bases, and the germline ends lie 12 bases apart. The material sequenced was PBMCs, taken roughly 5 days after the first yellow fever vaccination. The chain is assembled from TRBV7-2 and TRBJ1-2; the best D guess is TRBD1, with 6 bases matching. The source is a man between 18 and 35 years old who received the YFV17D yellow fever vaccine. The CDR3 reads CASVFQGNYGYTF. The DNA is TGTGCCAGCGTCTTCCAGGGGAACTATGGCTACACCTTC. With all but the CDR3 taken from the reference TRBV7-2 and TRBJ1-2 genes, the full variable domain is: GAGVSQSPSNKVTEKGKDVELRCDPISGHTALYWYRQSLGQGLEFLIYFQGNSAPDKSGLPSDRFSAERTGGSVSTLTIQRTQQEDSAVYLCASVFQGNYGYTFGSGTRLTVV.